These 14 T cell receptor beta chains were sequenced from one sample in a study of blood T cell repertoires in COVID-19 (dated by TCRdb to 2018 to 2020). The library was produced with the immunoSEQ multiplex PCR assay. TCRdb re-hosts the immuneACCESS table, in-frame sequences only. Its copies lack some clones; in the studies checked, an unresolved V gene accounts for under half of them, and the cause for the rest is not known. Present in this sample are 150,000 to 200,000 clones, 80% to 90% of which were seen just once. The ten largest clonotypes hold 1.5% to 2% of the sample. Material: peripheral blood. These receptors all stem from a man aged 18 to 35 who had recovered from COVID-19.

This chain connects TRBV12-5 to TRBJ2-1, with 7 bases fitting TRBD2. Germline CDR1 is LGHNT and CDR2 is FRNRAP. The CDR3 spans 14 residues. Losses at the gene ends were 3 bases for V and 3 bases for J; bases not matched to a gene: 2. The CDR3 loop is CASGFAGDYNEQFF. As DNA, the CDR3 is TGTGCTAGTGGTTTTGCGGGGGACTACAATGAGCAGTTCTTC. The full variable domain, with the rest looked up from reference TRBV12-5 and TRBJ2-1, is DARVTQTPRHKVTEMGQEVTMRCQPILGHNTVFWYRQTMMQGLELLAYFRNRAPLDDSGMPKDRFSAEMPDATLATLKIQPSEPRDSAVYFCASGFAGDYNEQFFGPGTRLTVL.

This chain uses TRBV2 with TRBJ2-5; D perhaps matches TRBD2 (6 bases). This CDR3 has 14 amino acids. Germline CDR1 is SNHLY and CDR2 is FYNNEI. The V gene lost 4 bases and the J gene lost 5 bases, with 14 bases spanning the gap. The CDR3 coding sequence is TGTGCCAGCAGTGGCCCCGGAGGGAGGGAGACCCAGTACTTC. Residues: CASSGPGGRETQYF.

The chain is built from TRBV7-2 and TRBJ2-7; TRBD2 is a possible D gene (6 bases). CDR1 and CDR2 from the germline V gene are SGHTA and FQGNSA. The CDR3 covers 14 residues. V lost 4 bases and J lost 7, with 17 bases in between. This CDR3 reads CASSSSGRKGEQYF. The CDR3 nucleotides are TGTGCCAGCAGCTCGTCCGGGAGAAAGGGAGAGCAGTACTTC.

This rearrangement joins TRBV5-4 to TRBJ2-2, with unresolved D. The CDR3 extends over 16 amino acids. The germline V gene has CDR1 SGHNT and CDR2 YYREEE (reference sequence). Trimming took off 4 bases at V and 1 base at J, with 14 bases between the two ends. The chain's CDR3 is CASSPHLGLNTGELFF. The CDR3 DNA reads TGTGCCAGCAGCCCCCATCTAGGTCTGAACACCGGGGAGCTGTTTTTT.

J is TRBJ2-3 and V is TRBV5-6; 7 nucleotides align to TRBD2. The V segment lost 1 base and the J segment 4 bases; nucleotides outside the gene matches: 3. This CDR3 is built from 14 residues. In germline, CDR1 is SGHDT, CDR2 YYEEEE. CDR3 protein: CASSLRAGSDTQYF. CDR3 nucleotide sequence: TGTGCCAGCAGCTTGCGAGCGGGATCAGATACGCAGTATTTT.

This clone occurred once. This sequence joins TRBV11-2 and TRBJ2-7, with TRBD1 matching over 9 bases. The CDR3 sequence is 15 residues long. Trimming cost V 5 bases and J 7 bases; bases outside gene matches: 12. CDR1 SGHAT and CDR2 FQNNGV come from the germline V gene. The DNA for the CDR3 is TGTGCCAGCAGCCATTCCGGGACAGGGCAGGTTGAGCAGTACTTC. The encoded protein is CASSHSGTGQVEQYF.

The chain links TRBV7-3 to TRBJ2-3; weak D call: TRBD2 (7 bases). Trimming shortened V by 4 bases and J by 2 bases, and 28 bases separated the two germline ends. Germline-derived CDR1 and CDR2 are SGHTA and FQGTGA. This CDR3 comprises 20 residues. In nucleotides, the CDR3 is TGTGCCAGCAGCTCCCGGGGGAGGGGGTCGGAACTCAGACACACAGATACGCAGTATTTT. Protein sequence: CASSSRGRGSELRHTDTQYF. The whole variable domain, remainder taken from reference TRBV7-3 and TRBJ2-3, is GAGVSQTPSNKVTEKGKYVELRCDPISGHTALYWYRQSLGQGPEFLIYFQGTGAADDSGLPNDRFFAVRPEGSVSTLKIQRTERGDSAVYLCASSSRGRGSELRHTDTQYFGPGTRLTVL.

This clone was counted between two and nine times. The V call is TRBV9, the J call TRBJ2-3; TRBD2 agrees at 10 bases. Germline V gene lookup returns CDR1 SGDLS and CDR2 YYNGEE. V gave up 0 bases and J gave up 0 bases; unmatched junction bases: 4. This CDR3 has 17 amino acids. DNA for the CDR3: TGTGCCAGCAGCGTAGCTACTAGCGGGGCTAGCACAGATACGCAGTATTTT. Translated: CASSVATSGASTDTQYF.

The DNA of the CDR3 is TGTGCCAGCAGTTTAAACTTCCCCGGTGAAAAACTGTTTTTT. This translates into CASSLNFPGEKLFF. V is TRBV28 and J is TRBJ1-4; D is unclear. Germline V gene lookup returns CDR1 MDHEN and CDR2 SYDVKM. This CDR3 is built from 14 residues. Trimming removed 2 bases from V and 7 bases from J, with 11 bases in between.

CDR3 coding DNA: TGTGCCAGCAGCGGCGGAATAGGACTAGCGGGAGGGCGCACCGGGGAGCTGTTTTTT. This gives the protein CASSGGIGLAGGRTGELFF. The chain combines TRBV9 with TRBJ2-2, with 15 bases fitting TRBD2. Unmatched junction bases numbered 10, after V lost 3 bases and J lost 4 bases. CDR1 and CDR2 (germline): SGDLS, YYNGEE. This CDR3 is built from 19 residues.

The chain employs TRBV2 and TRBJ1-1, with 7 positions matching TRBD1. J was trimmed by 2 bases and V by 9 bases; bases with no gene match: 6. The CDR3 totals 13 residues. CDR1 is SNHLY and CDR2 is FYNNEI in the germline V gene. The CDR3 protein is CASRGTANTEAFF. CDR3 bases: TGTGCCAGTCGTGGGACAGCAAACACTGAAGCTTTCTTT.

This clone was seen once. This chain joins TRBV9 and TRBJ1-5; D gene ambiguous. Trimming took off 0 bases at V and 1 base at J, with 5 bases between the two ends. The CDR3 runs to 14 residues. The V gene's germline CDR1 is SGDLS and CDR2 YYNGEE. CDR3 in amino acids: CASSVGGSNQPQHF. In DNA, the CDR3 is TGTGCCAGCAGCGTAGGAGGGAGCAATCAGCCCCAGCATTTT.

The rearrangement links TRBV4-3 to TRBJ2-2; 8 bases align to TRBD1. This CDR3 is built from 17 residues. From germline, CDR1 is LGHNA and CDR2 YSLEER. J gave up 5 bases and V 0 bases, and 8 bases lay outside the gene matches. The CDR3 nucleotides read TGCGCCAGCAGCCAAGATCGGACAGGGAGGAAGACCGGGGAGCTGTTTTTT. The encoded protein is CASSQDRTGRKTGELFF.

This clone was recorded a few times. The chain combines TRBV7-2 with TRBJ2-7, with D perhaps TRBD1 (6 bases). The CDR3 runs 14 residues. The germline gives CDR1 SGHTA, CDR2 FQGNSA. V lost 3 bases and J 0 bases, leaving 9 bases between the germline ends. The CDR3 sequence: CASSFDRFSYEQYF. CDR3 coding DNA: TGTGCCAGCAGCTTTGACAGGTTCTCCTACGAGCAGTACTTC.